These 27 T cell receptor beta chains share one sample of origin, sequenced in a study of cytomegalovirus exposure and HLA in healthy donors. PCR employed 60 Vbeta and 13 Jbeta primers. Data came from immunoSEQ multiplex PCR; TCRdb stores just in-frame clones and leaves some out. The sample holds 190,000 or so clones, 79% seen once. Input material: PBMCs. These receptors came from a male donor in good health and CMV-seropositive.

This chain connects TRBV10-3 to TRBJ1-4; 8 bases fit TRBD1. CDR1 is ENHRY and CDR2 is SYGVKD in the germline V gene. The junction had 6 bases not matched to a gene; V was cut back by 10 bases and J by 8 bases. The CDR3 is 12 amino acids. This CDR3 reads CATTGGGEKLFF. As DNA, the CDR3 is TGTGCCACCACAGGGGGGGGAGAAAAACTGTTTTTT.

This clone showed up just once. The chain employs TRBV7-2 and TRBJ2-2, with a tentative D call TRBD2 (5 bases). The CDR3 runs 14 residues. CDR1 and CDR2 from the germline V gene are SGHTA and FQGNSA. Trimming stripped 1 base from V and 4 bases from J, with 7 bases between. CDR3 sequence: CASSLVRGTGELFF. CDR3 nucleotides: TGTGCCAGCAGCTTAGTCCGGGGCACCGGGGAGCTGTTTTTT. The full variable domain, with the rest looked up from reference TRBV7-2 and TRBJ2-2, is GAGVSQSPSNKVTEKGKDVELRCDPISGHTALYWYRQSLGQGLEFLIYFQGNSAPDKSGLPSDRFSAERTGGSVSTLTIQRTQQEDSAVYLCASSLVRGTGELFFGEGSRLTVL.

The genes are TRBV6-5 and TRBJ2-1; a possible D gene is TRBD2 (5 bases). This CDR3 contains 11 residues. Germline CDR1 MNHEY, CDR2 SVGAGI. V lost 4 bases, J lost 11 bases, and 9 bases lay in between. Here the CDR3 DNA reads TGTGCCAGCAGTTTTAGGACTCAGCAGTTCTTC. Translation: CASSFRTQQFF.

CDR3 region: CASSYSSRDQNDYTF. As DNA, the CDR3 is TGTGCCAGCAGTTACTCTTCCCGGGATCAAAATGACTACACCTTC. The chain has TRBV6-6 and TRBJ1-2; the D is unclear. This CDR3 has 15 residues. The germline V gene has CDR1 MNHNY and CDR2 SVGAGI (reference sequence). Trimming removed 0 bases from V and 10 bases from J, with 18 bases in between.

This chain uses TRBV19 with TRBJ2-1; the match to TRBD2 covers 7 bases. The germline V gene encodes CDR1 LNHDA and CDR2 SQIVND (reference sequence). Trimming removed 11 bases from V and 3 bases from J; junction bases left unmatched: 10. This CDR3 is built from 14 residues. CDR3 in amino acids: CASWERGSYNEQFF. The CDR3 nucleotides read TGTGCCTCCTGGGAGCGGGGTAGCTACAATGAGCAGTTCTTC.

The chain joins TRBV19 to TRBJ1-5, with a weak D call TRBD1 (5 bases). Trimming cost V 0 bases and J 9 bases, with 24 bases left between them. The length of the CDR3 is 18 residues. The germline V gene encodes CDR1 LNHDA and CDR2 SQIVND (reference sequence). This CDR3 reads CASSIDRQGLPPTRPQHF. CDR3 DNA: TGTGCCAGTAGTATAGATCGCCAGGGCCTACCCCCAACAAGGCCCCAGCATTTT.

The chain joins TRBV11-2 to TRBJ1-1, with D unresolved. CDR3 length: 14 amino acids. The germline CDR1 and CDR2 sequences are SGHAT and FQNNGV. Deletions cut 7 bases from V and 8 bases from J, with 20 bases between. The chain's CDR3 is CASILAGRVGEAFF. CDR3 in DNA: TGTGCCAGCATCCTAGCGGGGAGGGTCGGGGAAGCTTTCTTT.

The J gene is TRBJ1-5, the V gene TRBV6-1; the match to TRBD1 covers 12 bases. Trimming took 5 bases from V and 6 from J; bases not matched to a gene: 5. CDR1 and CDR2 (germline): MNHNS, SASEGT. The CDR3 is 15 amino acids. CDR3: CASSSGQGAVQPQHF. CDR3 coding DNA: TGTGCCAGCAGTTCGGGACAGGGGGCGGTTCAGCCCCAGCATTTT.

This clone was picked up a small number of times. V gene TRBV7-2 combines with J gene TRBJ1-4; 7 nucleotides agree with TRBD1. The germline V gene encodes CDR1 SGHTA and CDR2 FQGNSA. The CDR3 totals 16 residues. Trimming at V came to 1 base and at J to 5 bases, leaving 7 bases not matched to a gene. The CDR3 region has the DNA TGTGCCAGCAGCTTAGGACGCGGGACAGCGAATGAAAAACTGTTTTTT. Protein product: CASSLGRGTANEKLFF.

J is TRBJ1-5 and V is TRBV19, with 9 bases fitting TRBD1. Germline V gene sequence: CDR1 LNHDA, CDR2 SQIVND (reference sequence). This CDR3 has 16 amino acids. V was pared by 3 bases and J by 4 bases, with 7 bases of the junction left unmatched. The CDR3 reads CASSIGTGWANQPQHF. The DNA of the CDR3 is TGTGCCAGTAGTATCGGGACAGGGTGGGCAAATCAGCCCCAGCATTTT. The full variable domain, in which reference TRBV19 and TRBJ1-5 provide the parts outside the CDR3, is DGGITQSPKYLFRKEGQNVTLSCEQNLNHDAMYWYRQDPGQGLRLIYYSQIVNDFQKGDIAEGYSVSREKKESFPLTVTSAQKNPTAFYLCASSIGTGWANQPQHFGDGTRLSIL.

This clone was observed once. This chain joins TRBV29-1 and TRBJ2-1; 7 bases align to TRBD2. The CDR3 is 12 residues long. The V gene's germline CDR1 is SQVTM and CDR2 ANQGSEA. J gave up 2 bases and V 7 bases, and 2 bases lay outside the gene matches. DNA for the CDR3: TGCAGCGCAAGCGGGGCCTACAATGAGCAGTTCTTC. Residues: CSASGAYNEQFF.

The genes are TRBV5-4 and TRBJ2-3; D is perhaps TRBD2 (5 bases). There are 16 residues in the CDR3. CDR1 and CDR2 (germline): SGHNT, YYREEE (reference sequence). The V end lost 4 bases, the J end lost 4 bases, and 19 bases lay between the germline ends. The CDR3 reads CASSLELERPPDTQYF. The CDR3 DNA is TGTGCCAGCAGCCTGGAACTAGAAAGACCCCCAGATACGCAGTATTTT.

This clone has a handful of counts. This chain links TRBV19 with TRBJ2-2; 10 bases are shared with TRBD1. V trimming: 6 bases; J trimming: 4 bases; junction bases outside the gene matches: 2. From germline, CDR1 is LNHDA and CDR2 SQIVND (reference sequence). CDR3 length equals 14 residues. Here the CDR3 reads CASSGQGGTGELFF. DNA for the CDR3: TGTGCCAGTAGCGGACAGGGGGGCACCGGGGAGCTGTTTTTT.

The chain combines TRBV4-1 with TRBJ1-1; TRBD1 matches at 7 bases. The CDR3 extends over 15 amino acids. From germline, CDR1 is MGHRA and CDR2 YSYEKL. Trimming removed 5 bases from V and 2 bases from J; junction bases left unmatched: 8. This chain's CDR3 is CASSARTGFNTEAFF. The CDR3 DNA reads TGCGCCAGCAGCGCAAGGACAGGCTTTAACACTGAAGCTTTCTTT.

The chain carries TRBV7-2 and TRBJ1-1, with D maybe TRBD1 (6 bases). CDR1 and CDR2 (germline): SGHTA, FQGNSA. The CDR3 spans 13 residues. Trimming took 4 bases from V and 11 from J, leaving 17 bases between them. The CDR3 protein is CASSSLGGRAAFF. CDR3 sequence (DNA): TGTGCCAGCAGCTCTTTGGGGGGGCGCGCGGCTTTCTTT.

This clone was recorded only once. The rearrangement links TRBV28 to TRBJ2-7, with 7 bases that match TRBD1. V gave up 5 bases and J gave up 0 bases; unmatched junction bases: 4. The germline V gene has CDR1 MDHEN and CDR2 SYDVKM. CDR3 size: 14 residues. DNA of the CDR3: TGTGCCAGCAGTCCCGGGACAGTCTCCTACGAGCAGTACTTC. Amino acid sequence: CASSPGTVSYEQYF.

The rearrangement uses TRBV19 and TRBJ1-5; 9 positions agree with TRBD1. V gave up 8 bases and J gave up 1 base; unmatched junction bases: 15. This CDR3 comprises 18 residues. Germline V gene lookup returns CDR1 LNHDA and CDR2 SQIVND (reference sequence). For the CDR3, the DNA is TGTGCCAGTGGCGCCTCGGGGACAGGGTATGGGAGCAATCAGCCCCAGCATTTT. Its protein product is CASGASGTGYGSNQPQHF.

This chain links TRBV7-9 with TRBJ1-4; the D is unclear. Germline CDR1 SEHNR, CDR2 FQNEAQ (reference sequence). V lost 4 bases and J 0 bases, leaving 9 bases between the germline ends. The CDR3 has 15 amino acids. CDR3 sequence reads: CASSSPGPTNEKLFF. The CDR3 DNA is TGTGCCAGCAGCTCCCCAGGTCCAACTAATGAAAAACTGTTTTTT.

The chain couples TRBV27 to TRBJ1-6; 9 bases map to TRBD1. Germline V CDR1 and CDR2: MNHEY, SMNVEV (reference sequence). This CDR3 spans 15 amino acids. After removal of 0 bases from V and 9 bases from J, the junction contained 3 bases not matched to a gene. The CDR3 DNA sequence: TGTGCCAGCAGTTTATCGGGACAGGGCCGTTCACCCCTCCACTTT. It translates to CASSLSGQGRSPLHF.

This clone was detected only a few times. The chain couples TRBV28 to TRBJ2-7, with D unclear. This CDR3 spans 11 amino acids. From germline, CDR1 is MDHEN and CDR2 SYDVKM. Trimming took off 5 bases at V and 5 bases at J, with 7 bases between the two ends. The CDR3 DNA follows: TGTGCCAGCAGTCCCTATCACGAGCAGTACTTC. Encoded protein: CASSPYHEQYF.

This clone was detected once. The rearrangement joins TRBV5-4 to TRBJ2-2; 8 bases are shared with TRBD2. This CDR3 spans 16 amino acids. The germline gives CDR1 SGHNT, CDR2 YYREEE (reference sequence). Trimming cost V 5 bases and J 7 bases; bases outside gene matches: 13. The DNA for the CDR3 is TGTGCCAGCAGGCCCGGGGGGGACCTTCGGCACGGGGAGCTGTTTTTT. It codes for CASRPGGDLRHGELFF. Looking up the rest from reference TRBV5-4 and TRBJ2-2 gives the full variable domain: ETGVTQSPTHLIKTRGQQVTLRCSSQSGHNTVSWYQQALGQGPQFIFQYYREEENGRGNFPPRFSGLQFPNYSSELNVNALELDDSALYLCASRPGGDLRHGELFFGEGSRLTVL.

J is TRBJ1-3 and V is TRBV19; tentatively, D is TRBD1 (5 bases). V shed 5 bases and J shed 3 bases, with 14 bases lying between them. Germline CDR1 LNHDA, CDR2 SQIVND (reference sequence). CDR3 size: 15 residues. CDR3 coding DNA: TGTGCCAGTAGTTTGGGGCGGACCAGTGGAAACACCATATATTTT. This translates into CASSLGRTSGNTIYF.

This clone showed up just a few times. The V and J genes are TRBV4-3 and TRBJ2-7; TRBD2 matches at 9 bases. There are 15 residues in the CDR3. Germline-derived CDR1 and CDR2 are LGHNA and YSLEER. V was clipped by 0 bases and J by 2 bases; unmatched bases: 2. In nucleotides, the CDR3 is TGCGCCAGCAGCCAAGAGGCTAGCGGGACCTACGAGCAGTACTTC. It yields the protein CASSQEASGTYEQYF.

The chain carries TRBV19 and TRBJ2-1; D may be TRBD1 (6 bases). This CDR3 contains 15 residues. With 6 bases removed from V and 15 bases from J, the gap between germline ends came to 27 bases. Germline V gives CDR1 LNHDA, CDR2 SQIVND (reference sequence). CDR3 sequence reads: CASRGHTLNSRVLFF. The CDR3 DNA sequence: TGTGCCAGTAGGGGACACACTCTCAACAGCAGGGTACTGTTCTTC.

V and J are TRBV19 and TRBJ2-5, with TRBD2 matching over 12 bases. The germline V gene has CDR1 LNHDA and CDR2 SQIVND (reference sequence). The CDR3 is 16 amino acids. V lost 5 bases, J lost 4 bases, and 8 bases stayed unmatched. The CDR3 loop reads CASSSPSGGAGETQYF. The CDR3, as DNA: TGTGCCAGTAGTTCACCTAGCGGGGGGGCCGGAGAGACCCAGTACTTC.

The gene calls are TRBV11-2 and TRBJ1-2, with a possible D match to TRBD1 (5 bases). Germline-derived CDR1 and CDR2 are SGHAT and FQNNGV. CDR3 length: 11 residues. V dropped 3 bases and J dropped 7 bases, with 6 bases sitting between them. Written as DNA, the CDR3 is TGTGCCAGCAGCTTGGGGGGTGGCTACACCTTC. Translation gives CASSLGGGYTF.

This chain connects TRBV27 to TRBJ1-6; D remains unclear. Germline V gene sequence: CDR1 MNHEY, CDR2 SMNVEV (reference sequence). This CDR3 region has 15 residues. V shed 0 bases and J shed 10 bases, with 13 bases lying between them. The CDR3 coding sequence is TGTGCCAGCAGTTTATCTGGCGCGGATAGCTCACCCCTCCACTTT. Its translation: CASSLSGADSSPLHF.